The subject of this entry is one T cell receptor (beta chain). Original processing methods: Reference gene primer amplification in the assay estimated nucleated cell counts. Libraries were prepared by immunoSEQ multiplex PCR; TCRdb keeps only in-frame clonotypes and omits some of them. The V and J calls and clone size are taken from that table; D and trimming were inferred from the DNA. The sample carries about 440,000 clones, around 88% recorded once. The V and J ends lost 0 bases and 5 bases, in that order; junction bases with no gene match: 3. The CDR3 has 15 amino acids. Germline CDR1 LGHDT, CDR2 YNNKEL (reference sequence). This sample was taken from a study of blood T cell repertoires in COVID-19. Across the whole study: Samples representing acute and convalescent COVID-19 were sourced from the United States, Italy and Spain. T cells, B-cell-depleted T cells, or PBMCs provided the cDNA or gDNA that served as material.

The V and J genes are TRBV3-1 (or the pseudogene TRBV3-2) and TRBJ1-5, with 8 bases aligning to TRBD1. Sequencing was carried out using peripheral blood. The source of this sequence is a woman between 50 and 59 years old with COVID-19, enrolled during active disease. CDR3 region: CASSQEYRGDQPQHF. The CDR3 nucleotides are TGTGCCAGCAGCCAAGAGTACAGGGGGGATCAGCCCCAGCATTTT.